This T cell receptor (beta chain) comes out of a study of T cell changes during pregnancy in multiple sclerosis. Some clones are missing from TCRdb's copy, which holds only in-frame ones; the method was immunoSEQ multiplex PCR. The sample records tens of thousands of clones, around nine tenths being singletons. CDR1 and CDR2 from the germline V gene are MNHNS and SASEGT. This CDR3 is built from 14 residues. Trimming took off 6 bases at V and 1 base at J, with 12 bases between the two ends. The sequencing here drew on peripheral blood, taken after pregnancy. This TCR came from a female donor in good health, enrolled as a control in a pregnancy study. This rearrangement joins TRBV6-1 to TRBJ1-2, with D perhaps TRBD1 (5 bases). CDR3 DNA: TGTGCCAGCAGCGATCCCGGGGGTAACTATGGCTACACCTTC. This sequence encodes CASSDPGGNYGYTF.